Presented here are 30 T cell receptor beta chains from one specimen sequenced in a study of chemoradiotherapy in HPV16-positive cancers. Sequenced by immunoSEQ multiplex PCR; TCRdb stores in-frame clones only, minus some. The sample holds more than 10,000 clones, approximately 75% seen once. Sampling took place from a patient who underwent chemoradiotherapy. The receptors come from a human donor with HPV-associated anogenital cancer.

Only one count was recorded for this clone. The chain has TRBV4-2 and TRBJ2-7; 8 nucleotides line up with TRBD1. The trim removed 0 bases at V and 3 bases at J, leaving 4 bases unmatched. The V gene's germline CDR1 is LGHNA and CDR2 YNFKEQ. The CDR3 sequence is 15 residues long. CDR3 in amino acids: CASSQEDRDIYEQYF. The CDR3 DNA is TGTGCCAGCAGCCAAGAGGACAGGGACATCTACGAGCAGTACTTC.

The rearrangement joins TRBV11-3 to TRBJ2-5; D not certain. The CDR3 sequence is 15 residues long. Trimming cost V 3 bases and J 2 bases, with 13 bases left between them. Per the germline V gene, CDR1 is SGHNT and CDR2 is YENEEA. CDR3 bases: TGTGCCAGCAGCTTTCCAGGCGTGGGGCAAGAGACCCAGTACTTC. Amino acids: CASSFPGVGQETQYF.

A single count supports this clone. The chain couples TRBV11-3 to TRBJ2-3; 7 bases match TRBD2. Germline assignment: CDR1 SGHNT and CDR2 YENEEA. The CDR3 is made up of 14 amino acids. The junction had 6 bases not matched to a gene; V was cut back by 5 bases and J by 4 bases. The CDR3 DNA reads as TGTGCCAGCAGCAGTAGCCGGGGGGCAGATACGCAGTATTTT. Translating it yields CASSSSRGADTQYF.

This clone was counted a few times. The DNA of the CDR3 is TGTGCCAGCAGTTACTCGAGGGACAGCCCCTACGAGCAGTACTTC. Protein sequence: CASSYSRDSPYEQYF. V and J are TRBV6-5 and TRBJ2-7; 7 positions agree with TRBD1. The CDR3 spans 15 residues. Unmatched junction bases numbered 4, after V lost 0 bases and J lost 2 bases. The germline CDR1 and CDR2 sequences are MNHEY and SVGAGI.

This rearrangement joins TRBV27 to TRBJ2-5; 7 bases line up with TRBD1. V shed 6 bases and J 4 bases; nucleotides not matched to a gene: 8. The CDR3 loop spans 14 amino acids. Germline loops: CDR1 MNHEY, CDR2 SMNVEV (reference sequence). The CDR3 protein is CASRPTGVRETQYF. DNA for the CDR3: TGTGCCAGCAGACCTACAGGGGTTCGAGAGACCCAGTACTTC.

The V gene is TRBV4-1, the J gene TRBJ2-3; no definite D call. V was trimmed by 6 bases and J by 2 bases, leaving 12 bases between them. The CDR3 covers 14 residues. Germline-derived CDR1 and CDR2 are MGHRA and YSYEKL. The CDR3 DNA sequence: TGCGCCAGCAGACGAGACCTCCACACAGATACGCAGTATTTT. Translated, it gives CASRRDLHTDTQYF.

The chain uses TRBV7-9 and TRBJ1-2, with TRBD1 identical over 7 bases. The V gene's germline CDR1 is SEHNR and CDR2 FQNEAQ (reference sequence). This CDR3 has 18 residues. Losses at the gene ends were 4 bases for V and 7 bases for J; bases not matched to a gene: 21. DNA of the CDR3: TGTGCCAGCAGCTCTTACGATTACAGACAGGGCCCTCGAGGTGGCTACACCTTC. Its protein product is CASSSYDYRQGPRGGYTF.

The chain joins TRBV6-1 to TRBJ1-4; D remains unclear. Germline V gives CDR1 MNHNS, CDR2 SASEGT. Trimming took 5 bases from V and 5 from J, leaving 15 bases between them. The CDR3 extends over 15 amino acids. CDR3 amino acids: CASSSGEGGNEKLFF. CDR3 coding DNA: TGTGCCAGCAGTTCTGGGGAGGGAGGGAATGAAAAACTGTTTTTT.

The V and J genes are TRBV19 and TRBJ2-2; 7 positions match TRBD2. CDR3 length equals 14 residues. J gave up 4 bases and V 7 bases, and 6 bases lay outside the gene matches. The germline gives CDR1 LNHDA, CDR2 SQIVND (reference sequence). The CDR3 DNA reads as TGTGCCAGTATGAGGAGGGAGGGCACCGGGGAGCTGTTTTTT. This sequence encodes CASMRREGTGELFF.

The rearrangement links TRBV2 to TRBJ2-7; 7 nucleotides line up with TRBD2. Germline loops: CDR1 SNHLY, CDR2 FYNNEI. CDR3 size: 15 residues. Germline trimming cut 6 bases from V and 3 bases from J; bases unmatched to any gene: 11. CDR3 amino acids: CASRTGMGGGYEQYF. CDR3 DNA: TGTGCCAGCAGGACCGGGATGGGCGGGGGCTACGAGCAGTACTTC.

The chain recombines TRBV27 with TRBJ1-1; 7 nucleotides line up with TRBD1. Germline values: CDR1 MNHEY, CDR2 SMNVEV (reference sequence). The CDR3 covers 12 residues. The DNA for the CDR3 is TGTGCAACGGGACAGCTAAATGCGGTTGCTTTCTTT. It yields the protein CATGQLNAVAFF.

The chain recombines TRBV9 with TRBJ1-2; 7 nucleotides line up with TRBD1. There are 14 residues in the CDR3. The V and J ends lost 0 bases and 4 bases, in that order; junction bases with no gene match: 3. Germline values: CDR1 SGDLS, CDR2 YYNGEE. CDR3 loop: CASSVGGQPYGYTF. The CDR3 nucleotides are TGTGCCAGCAGCGTAGGGGGACAGCCCTATGGCTACACCTTC. Full variable domain (rest looked up from reference TRBV9 and TRBJ1-2): DSGVTQTPKHLITATGQRVTLRCSPRSGDLSVYWYQQSLDQGLQFLIQYYNGEERAKGNILERFSAQQFPDLHSELNLSSLELGDSALYFCASSVGGQPYGYTFGSGTRLTVV.

The CDR3, as DNA: TGTGCCACCAGCAGAGATGGTGGCACCGGGGAGCTGTTTTTT. Amino acid sequence: CATSRDGGTGELFF. The chain carries TRBV15 and TRBJ2-2; D is undetermined. V dropped 0 bases and J dropped 4 bases, with 6 bases sitting between them. The CDR3 contains 14 residues. Looked up from germline, CDR1 is LNHNV and CDR2 is YYDKDF (reference sequence).

The rearrangement links TRBV7-9 to TRBJ1-3; D remains ambiguous. The length of the CDR3 is 13 residues. Trimming cost V 4 bases and J 0 bases, with 4 bases left between them. Germline values: CDR1 SEHNR, CDR2 FQNEAQ (reference sequence). DNA of the CDR3: TGTGCCAGCAGCTGGGGCTCTGGAAACACCATATATTTT. Translated: CASSWGSGNTIYF.

The chain links TRBV5-1 to TRBJ2-7; unclear D gene. CDR1 is SGHRS and CDR2 is YFSETQ in the germline V gene. The V end lost 2 bases, the J end lost 0 bases, and 9 bases lay between the germline ends. The CDR3 covers 14 residues. This CDR3 is CASSLTQYSYEQYF. In DNA form, the CDR3 reads TGCGCCAGCAGCTTAACACAATACTCCTACGAGCAGTACTTC.

This rearrangement joins TRBV4-1 to TRBJ1-2, with 7 positions matching TRBD1. The V gene's germline CDR1 is MGHRA and CDR2 YSYEKL. With V trimmed by 4 bases and J by 8 bases, 16 bases remained unmatched. There are 16 residues in the CDR3. CDR3 sequence (DNA): TGCGCCAGCAGCCGAGACCCGGGACAGCCTCCTCGGGGCTACACCTTC. This sequence encodes CASSRDPGQPPRGYTF.

The V gene is TRBV18, the J gene TRBJ1-1, with 7 bases identical to TRBD1. CDR1 is KGHSH and CDR2 is LQKENI in the germline V gene. The CDR3 extends over 14 amino acids. V lost 6 bases to trimming and J lost 1 base; unmatched junction nucleotides: 5. The CDR3 loop is CASSRQGSNTEAFF. The DNA for the CDR3 is TGTGCCAGCTCTCGACAGGGTTCGAACACTGAAGCTTTCTTT. Full variable domain (rest looked up from reference TRBV18 and TRBJ1-1): NAGVMQNPRHLVRRRGQEARLRCSPMKGHSHVYWYRQLPEEGLKFMVYLQKENIIDESGMPKERFSAEFPKEGPSILRIQQVVRGDSAAYFCASSRQGSNTEAFFGQGTRLTVV.

This chain links TRBV5-1 with TRBJ2-2; D uncertain. V lost 1 base to trimming and J lost 0 bases, with 4 bases between them. Germline V gene sequence: CDR1 SGHRS, CDR2 YFSETQ. This CDR3 region has 14 residues. The CDR3 region is CASSLPANTGELFF. CDR3 coding DNA: TGCGCCAGCAGCTTGCCCGCGAACACCGGGGAGCTGTTTTTT.

The chain's CDR3 is CASSQSQGLSYGYTF. DNA of the CDR3: TGCGCCAGCAGCCAATCCCAGGGTTTGAGCTATGGCTACACCTTC. The rearrangement joins TRBV4-3 to TRBJ1-2; possibly TRBD1 for D (5 bases). Germline V gene lookup returns CDR1 LGHNA and CDR2 YSLEER. Trimming removed 2 bases at V and 4 bases at J, with 14 bases between. CDR3 length: 15 amino acids.

The table lists this clone with a count of one. This chain uses TRBV25-1 with TRBJ2-5; TRBD2 matches 11 bases. The CDR3 loop spans 15 amino acids. The V segment lost 7 bases and the J segment 2 bases; nucleotides outside the gene matches: 6. Germline CDR1 reads MGHDK; CDR2 reads SYGVNS. The CDR3 protein is CASITLAGGQETQYF. The CDR3 DNA follows: TGTGCCAGCATAACGCTAGCGGGGGGACAAGAGACCCAGTACTTC.

With respect to this clone: Germline and junction disagree at one end, which may indicate a read error. V and J are TRBV30 and TRBJ1-1; a weak D match, TRBD1 (5 bases). This CDR3 has 11 amino acids. Germline V gives CDR1 GTSNPN, CDR2 SVGIG (reference sequence). The chain's CDR3 is CLTEEYYEAFF. CDR3 DNA sequence: TGCTTGACAGAAGAGTACTATGAAGCTTTCTTT.

This chain links TRBV30 with TRBJ1-6; TRBD1 agrees at 8 bases. Germline V gives CDR1 GTSNPN, CDR2 SVGIG (reference sequence). The V gene end was trimmed by 3 bases and the J gene end by 4 bases; junction bases not matched to a gene: 5. The CDR3 loop spans 15 amino acids. The CDR3 here is CAWSETGVYNSPLHF. For the CDR3, the DNA is TGTGCCTGGAGCGAGACAGGGGTTTATAATTCACCCCTCCACTTT.

The V call is TRBV11-3, the J call TRBJ2-1; 10 bases fit TRBD2. V lost 3 bases, J lost 10 bases, and 9 bases stayed unmatched. The CDR3 runs to 15 residues. Germline loops: CDR1 SGHNT, CDR2 YENEEA. The CDR3 protein is CASSFSGGPEWEQFF. CDR3 in DNA: TGTGCCAGCAGCTTTAGCGGGGGGCCGGAGTGGGAGCAGTTCTTC.

The gene calls are TRBV2 and TRBJ1-5, with no clear D. Trimming cost V 2 bases and J 4 bases, with 12 bases left between them. Per the germline V gene, CDR1 is SNHLY and CDR2 is FYNNEI. This CDR3 comprises 15 residues. The CDR3 DNA sequence: TGTGCCAGCAGTGAAAACGGGGTAGGAAATCAGCCCCAGCATTTT. Its protein product is CASSENGVGNQPQHF.

The CDR3 sequence: CASSPTDYGYTF. DNA of the CDR3: TGTGCCAGCAGTCCGACAGATTATGGCTACACCTTC. This chain links TRBV2 with TRBJ1-2; the D gene is possibly TRBD1 (5 bases). Trimming shortened V by 5 bases and J by 5 bases, and 9 bases separated the two germline ends. The CDR3 is made up of 12 amino acids. Per germline, CDR1 SNHLY and CDR2 FYNNEI.

The chain employs TRBV11-2 and TRBJ1-3; possibly TRBD1 for D (5 bases). This CDR3 contains 16 residues. Germline V gene data show CDR1 as SGHAT and CDR2 as FQNNGV. Trimming pared 2 bases from V and 2 bases from J, leaving 13 bases between. The CDR3 DNA is TGTGCCAGCAGCTTATTTCCCTCGGGGGCTGGAAACACCATATATTTT. Amino acids: CASSLFPSGAGNTIYF.

This clone has a handful of counts. The chain is built from TRBV6-4 and TRBJ2-6; D not resolved. Germline assignment: CDR1 MRHNA and CDR2 SNTAGT. V was trimmed by 2 bases and J by 0 bases, leaving 2 bases between them. The CDR3 loop spans 14 amino acids. The CDR3 spells CASSDNSGANVLTF. CDR3 DNA sequence: TGTGCCAGCAGTGACAACTCTGGGGCCAACGTCCTGACTTTC.

The chain combines TRBV19 with TRBJ2-1; the match to TRBD2 covers 11 bases. The CDR3 is 15 amino acids. Germline V CDR1 and CDR2: LNHDA, SQIVND (reference sequence). The J segment lost 7 bases and the V segment lost 1 base, leaving 3 bases of the junction unmatched. CDR3 sequence (DNA): TGTGCCAGTAGTATAGGGCTAGCGGGGGGTAATGAGCAGTTCTTC. It specifies CASSIGLAGGNEQFF.

CDR3 DNA: TGTGCCAGCCATACAGACATGAACACTGAAGCTTTCTTT. This gives the protein CASHTDMNTEAFF. The chain couples TRBV27 to TRBJ1-1; no reliable D call. V lost 8 bases, J lost 0 bases, and 10 bases lay in between. The CDR3 has 13 amino acids. Germline assignment: CDR1 MNHEY and CDR2 SMNVEV (reference sequence).

The chain joins TRBV28 to TRBJ1-5, with D possibly matching TRBD1 (5 bases). This CDR3 has 16 amino acids. The germline V and J ends were trimmed by 4 bases and 4 bases, with 17 bases remaining between them. Germline values: CDR1 MDHEN, CDR2 SYDVKM. In DNA form, the CDR3 reads TGTGCCAGCAGTTCATCCCTGGGGGGGGAGAATCAGCCCCAGCATTTT. This translates into CASSSSLGGENQPQHF.